These T cell receptor beta chains were read from a single sample in a study of cytomegalovirus exposure and HLA in healthy donors. This table comes from immunoSEQ multiplex PCR, and its TCRdb copy is limited to in-frame clones, with some not included. The sample records about 85,000 clones, 80% being singletons. The sequencing input was PBMCs. The receptor set was obtained from a woman aged 50 to 60 in good health and CMV-seropositive. Both conserved end residues are part of each CDR3. D genes are given only for firm matches. Not all rows give a size; the values are once, few, many and, for expanded clones, a class.

cdr3_length,d_call,v_call,j_call,clone_size,cdr3_nt,cdr3_aa
15,TRBD1,TRBV19,TRBJ1-4,.,TGTGCCAGTAGTACAGTACAGGGGGGCTGGGAAAAACTGTTTTTT,CASSTVQGGWEKLFF
14,.,TRBV7-3,TRBJ1-1,.,TGTGCCAGCAGCTCAAACGGGTTATACACTGAAGCTTTCTTT,CASSSNGLYTEAFF
14,TRBD1,TRBV13,TRBJ1-1,.,TGTGCCAGCCAGACAGGGGACCACAACACTGAAGCTTTCTTT,CASQTGDHNTEAFF
14,.,TRBV27,TRBJ1-5,.,TGTGCCAGCAGTTCCGGACAGTTCAATCAGCCCCAGCATTTT,CASSSGQFNQPQHF
17,TRBD1,TRBV5-1,TRBJ2-3,.,TGCGCCAGCAGCTTCCCACAGGGGGCAACTGGCACAGATACGCAGTATTTT,CASSFPQGATGTDTQYF
15,TRBD2,TRBV7-9,TRBJ2-1,.,TGTGCCAGCAGCCCTGGACTAGCAGACTACAATGAGCAGTTCTTC,CASSPGLADYNEQFF
15,TRBD1,TRBV7-9,TRBJ1-5,.,TGTGCCAGCAGTCCCACAGGGGGTAGCAATCAGCCCCAGCATTTT,CASSPTGGSNQPQHF
15,TRBD1,TRBV11-2,TRBJ1-6,once,TGTGCCAGCAGCCTCCGGGACAGCCGTAATTCACCCCTCCACTTT,CASSLRDSRNSPLHF
13,.,TRBV2,TRBJ1-2,.,TGTGCCAGCAGGGAGACGACAGGCGAAGGCTACACCTTC,CASRETTGEGYTF
17,TRBD2,TRBV7-2,TRBJ2-3,.,TGTGCCAGCAGCTACAACTCGGGGGGTAGGGAGTCAGATACGCAGTATTTT,CASSYNSGGRESDTQYF
14,.,TRBV6-5,TRBJ2-3,few,TGTGCCAGCAGTTCAAGACTGATTACAGATACGCAGTATTTT,CASSSRLITDTQYF
16,.,TRBV19,TRBJ1-5,.,TGTGCCAGTAGTATTGGCGGGAGCCTTAGCAATCAGCCCCAGCATTTT,CASSIGGSLSNQPQHF
14,.,TRBV25-1,TRBJ2-7,.,TGTGCCAGCAGTGAATCGGGGAGCTCCTACGAGCAGTACTTC,CASSESGSSYEQYF
13,.,TRBV7-2,TRBJ1-1,.,TGTGCCAGCAGCTGGGGGGAAGGCACTGAAGCTTTCTTT,CASSWGEGTEAFF
12,TRBD1,TRBV29-1,TRBJ2-3,.,TGCAGCGTGACAGGGGGGACAGATACGCAGTATTTT,CSVTGGTDTQYF
16,TRBD1,TRBV4-1,TRBJ1-2,.,TGCGCCAGCAGCCAAGATATCGTTGGACAGGGGACTGGCTACACCTTC,CASSQDIVGQGTGYTF
16,TRBD1,TRBV15,TRBJ1-5,.,TGTGCCACCAGCAGAGATGGGACAGGGACGGGTCAGCCCCAGCATTTT,CATSRDGTGTGQPQHF
12,.,TRBV12-5,TRBJ1-2,.,TGTGCTAGTGGCTCATACGGCTATGGCTACACCTTC,CASGSYGYGYTF
16,TRBD1,TRBV6-5,TRBJ1-2,.,TGTGCCAGCAGTTACAACTACAGGGGGGAGAATTATGGCTACACCTTC,CASSYNYRGENYGYTF
16,TRBD2,TRBV5-4,TRBJ2-3,.,TGTGCCAGCAGCCCAGCAGCTAGCGGGTTGGGAGATACGCAGTATTTT,CASSPAASGLGDTQYF
14,.,TRBV7-6,TRBJ2-7,.,TGTGCCAGCAGCCCCCACCCCCAGACCTACGAGCAGTACTTC,CASSPHPQTYEQYF
17,.,TRBV11-2,TRBJ1-4,.,TGTGCCAGCAGCTCCGGATGGGGGGAACCAACTAATGAAAAACTGTTTTTT,CASSSGWGEPTNEKLFF
15,TRBD1,TRBV6-1,TRBJ1-5,.,TGTGCCAGCAAGGGCTTTACAGGGGTTGATCAGCCCCAGCATTTT,CASKGFTGVDQPQHF
13,TRBD2,TRBV7-3,TRBJ2-5,once,TGTGCCAGCAGGGGGGGGTCCCAAGAGACCCAGTACTTC,CASRGGSQETQYF
14,.,TRBV9,TRBJ1-6,.,TGTGCCAGCAGCAGAGGCCTTCTGGATTCACCCCTCCACTTT,CASSRGLLDSPLHF
16,.,TRBV11-3,TRBJ2-6,.,TGTGCCAGCAGCCGGACAGCTTCGACTGGGGCCAACGTCCTGACTTTC,CASSRTASTGANVLTF
15,.,TRBV5-1,TRBJ1-1,.,TGCGCCAGCAGCTCGTCAACAACAGGGAACACTGAAGCTTTCTTT,CASSSSTTGNTEAFF
19,TRBD2,TRBV5-1,TRBJ2-3,.,TGCGCCAGCAGCTCGGGACTAGCGGGGGGCAAATCTACCACAGATACGCAGTATTTT,CASSSGLAGGKSTTDTQYF
14,TRBD1,TRBV6-4,TRBJ1-2,few,TGTGCCAGCCGCCCCGGACAGGCTAATGATGGCTACACCTTC,CASRPGQANDGYTF
14,.,TRBV7-9,TRBJ1-1,.,TGTGCCAGCAGCTCATTAGGACAGAGCACTGAAGCTTTCTTT,CASSSLGQSTEAFF
15,.,TRBV6-5,TRBJ2-6,.,TGTGCCAGCAGTTATGGCAGCTCTGGGGCCAACGTCCTGACTTTC,CASSYGSSGANVLTF
15,TRBD1,TRBV25-1,TRBJ1-1,.,TGTGCCAGCAGTGACTCCGGGACAGGGAACACTGAAGCTTTCTTT,CASSDSGTGNTEAFF
17,TRBD1,TRBV5-1,TRBJ1-1,.,TGCGCCAGCAGTTACTCCGACAGGGGACACATGAACACTGAAGCTTTCTTT,CASSYSDRGHMNTEAFF
14,TRBD1,TRBV6-1,TRBJ1-1,.,TGTGCCAGCAGTGAACAGGGGGGTGGCACTGAAGCTTTCTTT,CASSEQGGGTEAFF
15,TRBD1,TRBV5-1,TRBJ1-1,.,TGCGCCAGCAGCTTTACAGGGGTCGGGAACACTGAAGCTTTCTTT,CASSFTGVGNTEAFF
16,TRBD2,TRBV9,TRBJ2-5,few,TGTGCCAGCACGGCTAGCGGGGGGGCCGGATCAGAGACCCAGTACTTC,CASTASGGAGSETQYF
13,TRBD1,TRBV11-3,TRBJ1-2,.,TGTGCCAGCAGCGCCTACCAGGGGGGCGGCTACACCTTC,CASSAYQGGGYTF
15,TRBD1,TRBV7-9,TRBJ1-5,.,TGTGCCAGCAGCACAGGGGGCAGGGGTGATCAGCCCCAGCATTTT,CASSTGGRGDQPQHF
14,.,TRBV19,TRBJ1-1,.,TGTGCCACCAGACGGCGGGGGAAAGAGACTGAAGCTTTCTTT,CATRRRGKETEAFF
13,.,TRBV7-3,TRBJ2-1,once,TGTGCCAGCAGCTTAATCTTTCGGGGAGAGCAGTTCTTC,CASSLIFRGEQFF
15,.,TRBV7-9,TRBJ2-7,.,TGTTCCAGCAGCAAAGCCGCAGGTCACGCCTACGAGCAGTACTTC,CSSSKAAGHAYEQYF
11,.,TRBV28,TRBJ1-5,.,TGTGCCAGCAGTCTACATCAGCCCCAGCATTTT,CASSLHQPQHF
14,.,TRBV5-6,TRBJ2-3,.,TGTGCCAGCAGCTTGGTAGTGGTGCCAGATACGCAGTATTTT,CASSLVVVPDTQYF
13,.,TRBV5-1,TRBJ2-1,once,TGCGCCAGCAGCCCGACTATAACCCCTGAGCAGTTCTTC,CASSPTITPEQFF
13,.,TRBV10-3,TRBJ2-3,.,TGTGCCATCAGTCGCGGTGTCACAGATACGCAGTATTTT,CAISRGVTDTQYF
15,.,TRBV5-1,TRBJ2-5,.,TGCGCCAGCAGCTTGGTTGCGACAGCCCAAGAGACCCAGTACTTC,CASSLVATAQETQYF
13,.,TRBV6-5,TRBJ2-7,.,TGTGCCAGCAGTTACGGGCAGAACTACGAGCAGTACTTC,CASSYGQNYEQYF
13,.,TRBV13,TRBJ1-1,.,TGTGCCAGCAGCTTTCCGGGGAACACTGAAGCTTTCTTT,CASSFPGNTEAFF
13,.,TRBV7-9,TRBJ2-1,.,TGTGCCAGCAGCTTAGGTACTACTCGGAAGCAGTTCTTC,CASSLGTTRKQFF
14,TRBD1,TRBV5-1,TRBJ2-7,.,TGCGCCAGCAGCTTACGACAGGGGTCCTACGAGCAGTACTTC,CASSLRQGSYEQYF
14,.,TRBV6-5,TRBJ1-3,few,TGTGCCAGCAGTTACCGGGGCTCTGGAAACACCATATATTTT,CASSYRGSGNTIYF